The 31 T cell receptor beta chains below all came from one sample that was sequenced in a study of control samples from healthy donors and cancer patients. This table comes from immunoSEQ multiplex PCR, and its TCRdb copy is limited to in-frame clones, with some not included. Of 120,000 to 150,000 clones in the sample, over 85% were seen once. Material for sequencing was blood. The receptors shown here come from a man aged 30 to 45 in good health.

The V call is TRBV5-4, the J call TRBJ1-2; 9 nucleotides line up with TRBD1. Looked up from germline, CDR1 is SGHNT and CDR2 is YYREEE (reference sequence). With 5 bases clipped from V and 3 bases from J, the junction kept 11 bases outside the gene matches. This CDR3 has 16 amino acids. The CDR3 DNA reads TGTGCCAGCAGTTTAGACGGGACAGGGTATTACTATGGCTACACCTTC. This sequence encodes CASSLDGTGYYYGYTF. The full variable domain, in which reference TRBV5-4 and TRBJ1-2 provide the parts outside the CDR3, is ETGVTQSPTHLIKTRGQQVTLRCSSQSGHNTVSWYQQALGQGPQFIFQYYREEENGRGNFPPRFSGLQFPNYSSELNVNALELDDSALYLCASSLDGTGYYYGYTFGSGTRLTVV.

The V call is TRBV4-1, the J call TRBJ1-6; 9 positions agree with TRBD1. J gave up 11 bases and V 0 bases, and 8 bases lay outside the gene matches. From germline, CDR1 is MGHRA and CDR2 YSYEKL. This CDR3 contains 16 residues. The CDR3 DNA follows: TGCGCCAGCAGCCAAGAAGGGACAGGGTATTCTGCACCCCTCCACTTT. It is translated as CASSQEGTGYSAPLHF.

The chain joins TRBV9 to TRBJ1-6, with D perhaps matching TRBD1 (6 bases). The germline V and J ends were trimmed by 4 bases and 5 bases, with 10 bases remaining between them. Germline-derived CDR1 and CDR2 are SGDLS and YYNGEE. The CDR3 is made up of 14 amino acids. This CDR3 reads CASSPDSHNSPLHF. The DNA of the CDR3 is TGTGCCAGCAGCCCGGACAGCCATAATTCACCCCTCCACTTT.

This chain uses TRBV11-3 with TRBJ2-1; TRBD1 might be the D (6 bases). CDR3 length: 13 residues. Per germline, CDR1 SGHNT and CDR2 YENEEA. V lost 7 bases and J 9 bases, leaving 16 bases between the germline ends. This chain's CDR3 is CASTKIQGGEQFF. CDR3 nucleotides: TGTGCCAGCACCAAAATACAGGGTGGTGAGCAGTTCTTC.

V is TRBV18 and J is TRBJ1-2, with TRBD1 identical over 10 bases. The CDR3 is made up of 14 amino acids. Trimming at V came to 2 bases and at J to 6 bases, leaving 3 bases not matched to a gene. From germline, CDR1 is KGHSH and CDR2 LQKENI. CDR3 sequence (DNA): TGTGCCAGCTCACCATGGACAGGGGGAGATGGCTACACCTTC. Protein: CASSPWTGGDGYTF.

This clone has only one observation. The rearrangement uses TRBV6-1 and TRBJ1-2; 8 bases fit TRBD1. The CDR3 has 15 residues. Trimming at V came to 6 bases and at J to 2 bases, leaving 8 bases not matched to a gene. Germline V gene lookup returns CDR1 MNHNS and CDR2 SASEGT. The CDR3 DNA reads as TGTGCCAGCAGACCCACGGACAGGGTGAACTATGGCTACACCTTC. Translated: CASRPTDRVNYGYTF.

The chain uses TRBV3-1 (or the pseudogene TRBV3-2) and TRBJ1-2; TRBD1 is a possible D gene (5 bases). The germline CDR1 and CDR2 sequences are LGHDT and YNNKEL (reference sequence). The CDR3 has 13 amino acids. V lost 2 bases and J lost 8, with 12 bases in between. CDR3 region: CASSQPPGGGYTF. The DNA for the CDR3 is TGTGCCAGCAGCCAACCACCGGGGGGGGGCTACACCTTC.

CDR3 DNA sequence: TGTGCCAGCAGCTTAGGCGGCAGGGGGCTCGCAGATACGCAGTATTTT. The encoded protein is CASSLGGRGLADTQYF. The chain is built from TRBV7-2 and TRBJ2-3, with 8 bases lining up with TRBD1. V gave up 1 base and J gave up 4 bases; unmatched junction bases: 7. The CDR3 has 16 amino acids. Germline CDR1 and CDR2: SGHTA and FQGNSA.

V gene TRBV27 combines with J gene TRBJ2-1, with 11 bases that match TRBD2. The germline V gene has CDR1 MNHEY and CDR2 SMNVEV (reference sequence). The V and J ends lost 6 bases and 7 bases, in that order; junction bases with no gene match: 8. The CDR3 sequence is 15 residues long. This CDR3 is CASRLAGGQGNEQFF. CDR3 bases: TGTGCCAGCAGGCTAGCGGGAGGACAGGGAAATGAGCAGTTCTTC.

The rearrangement links TRBV5-5 to TRBJ2-7, with 8 bases matching TRBD2. The CDR3 length is 15 residues. Trimming cost V 0 bases and J 2 bases; bases outside gene matches: 4. Germline CDR1 and CDR2: SGHKS and YYEKEE (reference sequence). The CDR3 nucleotides read TGTGCCAGCAGCTTGGTCCAAGCGGGGGCCTACGAGCAGTACTTC. Its translation is CASSLVQAGAYEQYF.

This sequence joins TRBV19 and TRBJ1-1, with D unclear. Trimming removed 8 bases at V and 3 bases at J, with 19 bases between. Germline CDR1 reads LNHDA; CDR2 reads SQIVND (reference sequence). The CDR3 totals 15 residues. CDR3 residues: CASHPSDGGYTEAFF. The DNA for the CDR3 is TGTGCCAGTCATCCTTCGGACGGTGGGTACACTGAAGCTTTCTTT.

The chain carries TRBV7-6 and TRBJ2-5, with 11 bases matching TRBD2. This CDR3 has 19 amino acids. After removal of 4 bases from V and 5 bases from J, the junction contained 18 bases not matched to a gene. From germline, CDR1 is SGHVS and CDR2 FNYEAQ. DNA for the CDR3: TGTGCCAGCAGCTCGTTAGCGGGAGGGCGACGCAAGGGGTGGGAGACCCAGTACTTC. Amino acids: CASSSLAGGRRKGWETQYF.

The V call is TRBV7-2, the J call TRBJ2-1, with D possibly TRBD2 on 6 matching bases. CDR1 and CDR2 from the germline V gene are SGHTA and FQGNSA. Trimming shortened V by 0 bases and J by 2 bases, and 8 bases separated the two germline ends. The CDR3 runs to 15 residues. The DNA for the CDR3 is TGTGCCAGCAGCTTAGCGGGAGGAACCTACAATGAGCAGTTCTTC. Its protein is CASSLAGGTYNEQFF.

This chain links TRBV29-1 with TRBJ1-4; a possible D gene is TRBD1 (5 bases). Germline V gene data show CDR1 as SQVTM and CDR2 as ANQGSEA. The V gene lost 4 bases and the J gene lost 8 bases, with 14 bases spanning the gap. The CDR3 has 13 residues. CDR3 amino acids: CSVVGASGEKLFF. The CDR3 nucleotides are TGCAGCGTTGTCGGGGCGTCCGGGGAAAAACTGTTTTTT.

This sequence joins TRBV7-2 and TRBJ2-5; D might be TRBD1 (6 bases). Germline V lookup: CDR1 SGHTA, CDR2 FQGNSA. V dropped 0 bases and J dropped 5 bases, with 13 bases sitting between them. This CDR3 has 15 amino acids. The CDR3 DNA sequence: TGTGCCAGCAGCTTAGCAGGGGGACATTATGAGACCCAGTACTTC. This encodes CASSLAGGHYETQYF. Full variable domain (remainder filled in from reference TRBV7-2 and TRBJ2-5): GAGVSQSPSNKVTEKGKDVELRCDPISGHTALYWYRQSLGQGLEFLIYFQGNSAPDKSGLPSDRFSAERTGGSVSTLTIQRTQQEDSAVYLCASSLAGGHYETQYFGPGTRLLVL.

The rearrangement uses TRBV30 and TRBJ1-1; D is perhaps TRBD1 (5 bases). The CDR3 covers 18 residues. V was pared by 3 bases and J by 1 base, with 24 bases between. Germline lookup yields CDR1 GTSNPN and CDR2 SVGIG (reference sequence). The CDR3 sequence is CAWRGLGGNSRTNTEAFF. Written as DNA, the CDR3 is TGTGCCTGGAGGGGCTTGGGGGGAAATTCGAGAACGAACACTGAAGCTTTCTTT. Complete variable domain (other parts from reference TRBV30 and TRBJ1-1): SQTIHQWPATLVQPVGSPLSLECTVEGTSNPNLYWYRQAAGRGLQLLFYSVGIGQISSEVPQNLSASRPQDRQFILSSKKLLLSDSGFYLCAWRGLGGNSRTNTEAFFGQGTRLTVV.

This clone was seen just once. This chain joins TRBV7-9 and TRBJ2-1; 8 bases match TRBD2. Germline V gives CDR1 SEHNR, CDR2 FQNEAQ (reference sequence). V trimming: 5 bases; J trimming: 9 bases; junction bases outside the gene matches: 12. The CDR3 extends over 15 amino acids. The CDR3 reads CASSLGTRGVVEQFF. The CDR3 nucleotides read TGTGCCAGCAGCCTAGGGACTAGGGGAGTAGTTGAGCAGTTCTTC.

The CDR3 sequence: CASSFGGKDEKLFF. DNA for the CDR3: TGTGCCAGCAGCTTCGGGGGGAAGGACGAAAAACTGTTTTTT. The J gene is TRBJ1-4, the V gene TRBV28; a weak D match, TRBD1 (5 bases). Germline-derived CDR1 and CDR2 are MDHEN and SYDVKM. Trimming took off 6 bases at V and 8 bases at J, with 16 bases between the two ends. The CDR3 has 14 residues.

V is TRBV19 and J is TRBJ2-1; D is uncertain. Germline V gene data show CDR1 as LNHDA and CDR2 as SQIVND (reference sequence). V lost 5 bases and J lost 1, with 6 bases in between. The CDR3 has 13 amino acids. The CDR3 DNA is TGTGCCAGTAGTTTCATATCCTACAATGAGCAGTTCTTC. As protein: CASSFISYNEQFF.

The chain uses TRBV27 and TRBJ1-4; 9 positions match TRBD1. V was clipped by 6 bases and J by 11 bases; unmatched bases: 16. Germline CDR1 and CDR2: MNHEY and SMNVEV (reference sequence). The CDR3 sequence is 16 residues long. The CDR3 coding sequence is TGTGCCAGCAGCGGAACAGGGGGCGCGATGGTTTGGAAACTGTTTTTT. The encoded protein is CASSGTGGAMVWKLFF.

The chain recombines TRBV28 with TRBJ2-2; D tentatively reads TRBD1 or TRBD2 (7 bases each). Germline assignment: CDR1 MDHEN and CDR2 SYDVKM. The CDR3 runs to 12 residues. With 8 bases removed from V and 10 bases from J, the gap between germline ends came to 14 bases. This chain's CDR3 is CASQGGLSELFF. DNA of the CDR3: TGTGCCAGCCAGGGGGGGTTGTCGGAGCTGTTTTTT.

The chain combines TRBV20-1 with TRBJ2-1; D is possibly TRBD1 (6 bases). The CDR3 runs 11 residues. CDR1 and CDR2 (germline): DFQATT, SNEGSKA (reference sequence). With 7 bases removed from V and 8 bases from J, the gap between germline ends came to 12 bases. The CDR3: CSVPRGYEQFF. The CDR3 coding sequence is TGCAGTGTTCCCAGGGGCTATGAGCAGTTCTTC.

The V call is TRBV7-2, the J call TRBJ2-1; TRBD2 matches at 7 bases. Germline CDR1 is SGHTA and CDR2 is FQGNSA. V trimming: 0 bases; J trimming: 4 bases; junction bases outside the gene matches: 6. The CDR3 consists of 16 residues. The CDR3 sequence: CASSLAGGSVYNEQFF. The CDR3 region has the DNA TGTGCCAGCAGCTTAGCTGGCGGGAGTGTATACAATGAGCAGTTCTTC. Full variable domain (rest looked up from reference TRBV7-2 and TRBJ2-1): GAGVSQSPSNKVTEKGKDVELRCDPISGHTALYWYRQSLGQGLEFLIYFQGNSAPDKSGLPSDRFSAERTGGSVSTLTIQRTQQEDSAVYLCASSLAGGSVYNEQFFGPGTRLTVL.

V is TRBV5-6 and J is TRBJ1-1, with D unresolved. Germline assignment: CDR1 SGHDT and CDR2 YYEEEE. Trimming left V 3 bases short and J 1 base short, with 19 bases between. The CDR3 loop spans 17 amino acids. The CDR3 spells CASSSLDGDRGNTEAFF. In DNA, the CDR3 is TGTGCCAGCAGCTCACTTGACGGGGATAGAGGGAACACTGAAGCTTTCTTT.

The V call is TRBV28, the J call TRBJ2-3, with 13 bases matching TRBD2. V lost 10 bases, J lost 3 bases, and 7 bases stayed unmatched. This CDR3 is built from 15 residues. Germline-derived CDR1 and CDR2 are MDHEN and SYDVKM. This CDR3 reads CAIHGLAGETDTQYF. The CDR3, as DNA: TGTGCCATCCACGGACTAGCGGGAGAGACAGATACGCAGTATTTT.

The chain links TRBV3-1 (or the pseudogene TRBV3-2) to TRBJ2-2, with D unresolved. CDR3 length equals 16 residues. Trimming cost V 0 bases and J 0 bases, with 8 bases left between them. In germline, CDR1 is LGHDT, CDR2 YNNKEL (reference sequence). The CDR3 spells CASSQDHPTNTGELFF. In nucleotides, the CDR3 is TGTGCCAGCAGCCAAGATCACCCGACGAACACCGGGGAGCTGTTTTTT.

In nucleotides, the CDR3 is TGTGCCAGCAGTAGGGACAGGGGGGATACCGGGGAGCTGTTTTTT. Translated: CASSRDRGDTGELFF. V gene TRBV21-1 combines with J gene TRBJ2-2; the DNA was not compared with TRBD1, the D call given in the table. TRBV21-1 has pseudogene status. The CDR3 is made up of 15 amino acids.

This chain links TRBV14 with TRBJ2-7; 9 bases line up with TRBD1. The V gene end was trimmed by 5 bases and the J gene end by 2 bases; junction bases not matched to a gene: 7. In germline, CDR1 is SGHDN, CDR2 FVKESK. The length of the CDR3 is 15 residues. The CDR3 reads CASSKQGASTYEQYF. The CDR3 DNA reads as TGTGCCAGCAGCAAACAGGGGGCTTCAACCTACGAGCAGTACTTC. Filled out from reference TRBV14 and TRBJ2-7, the complete variable domain reads EAGVTQFPSHSVIEKGQTVTLRCDPISGHDNLYWYRRVMGKEIKFLLHFVKESKQDESGMPNNRFLAERTGGTYSTLKVQPAELEDSGVYFCASSKQGASTYEQYFGPGTRLTVT.

V usage is TRBV6-5 and J usage is TRBJ1-3; weak D call: TRBD1 (5 bases). Germline CDR1 is MNHEY and CDR2 is SVGAGI. V lost 6 bases, J lost 0 bases, and 12 bases lay in between. CDR3 length: 15 residues. The DNA for the CDR3 is TGTGCCAGCAGCCGGGACGGTTACTCTGGAAACACCATATATTTT. This translates into CASSRDGYSGNTIYF.

The V call is TRBV28, the J call TRBJ2-1; 7 bases fit TRBD2. J gave up 7 bases and V 5 bases, and 11 bases lay outside the gene matches. Germline V gene data show CDR1 as MDHEN and CDR2 as SYDVKM. The CDR3 is made up of 15 amino acids. CDR3 nucleotide sequence: TGTGCCAGCAGTGGGGGGGAACTCGCACGTAATGAGCAGTTCTTC. It codes for CASSGGELARNEQFF.

The chain uses TRBV3-1 (or the pseudogene TRBV3-2) and TRBJ2-2, with TRBD2 matching 12 bases. V shed 3 bases, J shed 3 bases, and the junction held 5 bases outside the gene matches. The CDR3 loop spans 17 amino acids. Germline values: CDR1 LGHDT, CDR2 YNNKEL (reference sequence). The CDR3 DNA reads TGTGCCAGCAGCCAGCCCGGACTAGCGGGATACACCGGGGAGCTGTTTTTT. Translated, it gives CASSQPGLAGYTGELFF.